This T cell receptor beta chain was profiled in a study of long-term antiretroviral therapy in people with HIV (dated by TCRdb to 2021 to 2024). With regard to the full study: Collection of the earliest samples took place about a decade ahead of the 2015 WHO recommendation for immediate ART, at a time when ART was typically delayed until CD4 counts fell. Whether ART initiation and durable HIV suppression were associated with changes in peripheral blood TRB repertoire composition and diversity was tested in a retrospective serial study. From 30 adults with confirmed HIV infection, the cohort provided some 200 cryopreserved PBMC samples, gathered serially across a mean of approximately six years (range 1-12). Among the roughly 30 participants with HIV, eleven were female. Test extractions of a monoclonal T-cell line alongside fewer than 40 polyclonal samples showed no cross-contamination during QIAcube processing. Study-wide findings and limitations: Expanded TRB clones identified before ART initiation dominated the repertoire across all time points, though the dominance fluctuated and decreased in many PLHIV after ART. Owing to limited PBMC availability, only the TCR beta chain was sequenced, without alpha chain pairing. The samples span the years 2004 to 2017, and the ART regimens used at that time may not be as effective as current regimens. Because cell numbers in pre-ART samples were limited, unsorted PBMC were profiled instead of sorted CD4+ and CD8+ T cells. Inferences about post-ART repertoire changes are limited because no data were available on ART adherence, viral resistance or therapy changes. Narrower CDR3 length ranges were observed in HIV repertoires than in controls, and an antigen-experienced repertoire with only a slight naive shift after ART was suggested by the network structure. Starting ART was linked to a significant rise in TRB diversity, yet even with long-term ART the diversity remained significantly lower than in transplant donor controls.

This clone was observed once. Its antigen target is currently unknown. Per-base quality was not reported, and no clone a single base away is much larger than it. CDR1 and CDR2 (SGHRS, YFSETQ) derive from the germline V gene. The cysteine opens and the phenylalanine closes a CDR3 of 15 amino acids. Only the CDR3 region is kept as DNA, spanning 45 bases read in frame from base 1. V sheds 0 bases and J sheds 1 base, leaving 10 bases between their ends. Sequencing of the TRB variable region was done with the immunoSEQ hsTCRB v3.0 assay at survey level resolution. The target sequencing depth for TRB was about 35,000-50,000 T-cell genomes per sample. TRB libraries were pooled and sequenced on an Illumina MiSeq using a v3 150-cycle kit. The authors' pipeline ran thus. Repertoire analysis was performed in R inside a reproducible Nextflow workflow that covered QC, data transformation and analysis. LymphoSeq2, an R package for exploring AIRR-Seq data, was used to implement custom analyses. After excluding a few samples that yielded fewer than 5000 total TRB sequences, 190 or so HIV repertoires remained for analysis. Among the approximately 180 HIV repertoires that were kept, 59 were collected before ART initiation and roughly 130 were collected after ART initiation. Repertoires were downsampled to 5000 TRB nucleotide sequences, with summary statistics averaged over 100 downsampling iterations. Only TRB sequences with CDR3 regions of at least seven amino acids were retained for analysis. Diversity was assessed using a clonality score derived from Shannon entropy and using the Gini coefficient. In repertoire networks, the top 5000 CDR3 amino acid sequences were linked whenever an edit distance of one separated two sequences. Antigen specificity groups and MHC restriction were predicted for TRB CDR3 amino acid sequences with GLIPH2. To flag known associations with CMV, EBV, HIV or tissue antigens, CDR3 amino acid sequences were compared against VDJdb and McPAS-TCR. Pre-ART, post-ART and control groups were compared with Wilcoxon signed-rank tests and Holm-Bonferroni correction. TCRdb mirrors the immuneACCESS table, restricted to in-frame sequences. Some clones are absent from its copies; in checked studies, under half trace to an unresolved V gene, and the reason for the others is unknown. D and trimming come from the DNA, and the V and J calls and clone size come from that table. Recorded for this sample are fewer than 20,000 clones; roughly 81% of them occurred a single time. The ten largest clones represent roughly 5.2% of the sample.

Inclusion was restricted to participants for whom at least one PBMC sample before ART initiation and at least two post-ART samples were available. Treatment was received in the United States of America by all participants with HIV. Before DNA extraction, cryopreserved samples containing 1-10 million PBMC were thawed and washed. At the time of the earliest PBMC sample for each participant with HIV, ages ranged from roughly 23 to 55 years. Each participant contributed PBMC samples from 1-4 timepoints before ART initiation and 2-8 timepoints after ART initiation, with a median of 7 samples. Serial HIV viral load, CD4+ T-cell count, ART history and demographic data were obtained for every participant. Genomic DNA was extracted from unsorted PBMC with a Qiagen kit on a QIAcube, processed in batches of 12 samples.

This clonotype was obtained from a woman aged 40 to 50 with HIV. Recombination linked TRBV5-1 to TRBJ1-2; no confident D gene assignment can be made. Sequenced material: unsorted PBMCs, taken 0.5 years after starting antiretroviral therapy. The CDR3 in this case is CASSLELGNNYGYTF. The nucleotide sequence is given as TGCGCCAGCAGCTTGGAGTTGGGTAATAACTATGGCTACACCTTC.